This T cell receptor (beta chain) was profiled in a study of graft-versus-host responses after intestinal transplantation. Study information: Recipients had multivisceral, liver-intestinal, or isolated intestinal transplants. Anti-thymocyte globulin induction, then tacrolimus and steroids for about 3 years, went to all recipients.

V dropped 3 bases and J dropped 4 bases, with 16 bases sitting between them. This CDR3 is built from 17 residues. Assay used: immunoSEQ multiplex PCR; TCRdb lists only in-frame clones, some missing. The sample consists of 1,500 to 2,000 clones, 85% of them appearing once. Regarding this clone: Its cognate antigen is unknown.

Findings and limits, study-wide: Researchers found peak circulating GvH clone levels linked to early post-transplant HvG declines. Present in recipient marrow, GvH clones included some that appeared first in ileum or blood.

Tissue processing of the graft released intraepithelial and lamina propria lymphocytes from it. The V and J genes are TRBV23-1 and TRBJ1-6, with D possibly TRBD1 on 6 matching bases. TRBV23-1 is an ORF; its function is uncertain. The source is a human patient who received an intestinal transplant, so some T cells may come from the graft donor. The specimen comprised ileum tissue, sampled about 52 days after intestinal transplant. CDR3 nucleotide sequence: TGCGCCAGCAGTCAGCCCCGGTTTGACAGGTATAATTCACCCCTCCACTTT. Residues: CASSQPRFDRYNSPLHF.